The 8 T cell receptor beta chains given below trace back to one sample, sequenced in a study of cytomegalovirus exposure and HLA in healthy donors. 13 Jbeta primers and 60 Vbeta primers were used for the PCR. Profiling relied on immunoSEQ multiplex PCR, and the TCRdb table lists in-frame clones only, not all of them. The table has 150,000 to 200,000 clones, under 85% seen once; the top ten hold over 1.5%. The sequenced sample was PBMCs. The receptor set was obtained from a man aged 50 to 59 in good health and CMV-seronegative.

J is TRBJ2-2 and V is TRBV19; 11 nucleotides match TRBD2. V dropped 5 bases and J dropped 4; count of bases not matched to a gene: 3. Germline V gene sequence: CDR1 LNHDA, CDR2 SQIVND (reference sequence). The CDR3 is 15 residues long. CDR3 residues: CASSGTSGSTGELFF. CDR3 sequence (DNA): TGTGCCAGTAGTGGGACTAGCGGCTCCACCGGGGAGCTGTTTTTT.

V and J are TRBV5-1 and TRBJ1-5; possibly TRBD1 for D (5 bases). Germline CDR1 SGHRS, CDR2 YFSETQ. Trimming shortened V by 2 bases and J by 0 bases, and 6 bases separated the two germline ends. The CDR3 has 14 residues. The CDR3 nucleotides read TGCGCCAGCAGCTTACAGGTTAGCAATCAGCCCCAGCATTTT. It is translated as CASSLQVSNQPQHF. The complete variable domain, with remaining parts taken from reference TRBV5-1 and TRBJ1-5, reads KAGVTQTPRYLIKTRGQQVTLSCSPISGHRSVSWYQQTPGQGLQFLFEYFSETQRNKGNFPGRFSGRQFSNSRSEMNVSTLELGDSALYLCASSLQVSNQPQHFGDGTRLSIL.

This clone was found once. The V and J genes are TRBV18 and TRBJ2-3; 10 bases are shared with TRBD1. The ends lost 5 bases at V and 3 bases at J; junction bases unmatched: 5. The germline gives CDR1 KGHSH, CDR2 LQKENI. This CDR3 is built from 15 residues. In nucleotides, the CDR3 is TGTGCCAGCTCAATTCCGGGACAGGGGACAGATACGCAGTATTTT. Amino acid sequence: CASSIPGQGTDTQYF.

This clone came up a few times. The chain uses TRBV27 and TRBJ2-7; 8 bases line up with TRBD2. V shed 4 bases and J 2 bases; nucleotides not matched to a gene: 7. Germline CDR1 reads MNHEY; CDR2 reads SMNVEV (reference sequence). This CDR3 is 15 amino acids long. CDR3 in DNA: TGTGCCAGCAGTTCTCCGGGACTAGGCCCCTACGAGCAGTACTTC. Translation: CASSSPGLGPYEQYF.

V and J are TRBV29-1 and TRBJ1-2; D is perhaps TRBD1 (6 bases). This CDR3 is 13 amino acids long. V dropped 3 bases and J dropped 2 bases, with 10 bases sitting between them. Germline V gene sequence: CDR1 SQVTM, CDR2 ANQGSEA. The CDR3 loop is CSVDLGGNYGYTF. The DNA of the CDR3 is TGCAGCGTTGATCTAGGGGGAAACTATGGCTACACCTTC.

The V call is TRBV6-5, the J call TRBJ2-7; TRBD2 matches at 7 bases. CDR1 MNHEY and CDR2 SVGAGI come from the germline V gene. The V gene end was trimmed by 6 bases and the J gene end by 3 bases; junction bases not matched to a gene: 11. CDR3 length: 15 residues. The CDR3 bases are TGTGCCAGCAGCGTAAAAGCGGGACTTAGCTACGAGCAGTACTTC. Its translation: CASSVKAGLSYEQYF.

This sequence joins TRBV25-1 and TRBJ1-5; 8 positions match TRBD1. Germline V gives CDR1 MGHDK, CDR2 SYGVNS. V trimming: 1 base; J trimming: 7 bases; junction bases outside the gene matches: 15. The CDR3 runs to 18 residues. In DNA, the CDR3 is TGTGCCAGCAGTGAATTAGTGAATCGCAGGGGGCTAGACCAGCCCCAGCATTTT. This sequence encodes CASSELVNRRGLDQPQHF.

This chain joins TRBV25-1 and TRBJ2-5; D call uncertain. Germline V gene sequence: CDR1 MGHDK, CDR2 SYGVNS. The CDR3 is 14 amino acids. V lost 2 bases and J 1 base, leaving 8 bases between the germline ends. CDR3 loop: CASSELHIQETQYF. In nucleotides, the CDR3 is TGTGCCAGCAGTGAACTTCACATCCAAGAGACCCAGTACTTC.